This T cell receptor beta chain was captured by sequencing in a study of memory CD4+ T cells and cytomegalovirus serostatus. Profiling relied on immunoSEQ multiplex PCR, and the TCRdb table lists in-frame clones only, not all of them. The sample lists about 61,000 clones; around 86% were seen once. Single viable CD3+CD4+CD8-CD45RO+ cells were sorted as the memory CD4+ T cells. This clone was counted once. The germline V and J ends were trimmed by 1 base and 1 base, with 4 bases remaining between them. The germline CDR1 and CDR2 sequences are SEHNR and FQNEAQ (reference sequence). This CDR3 comprises 13 residues.

The chain employs TRBV7-9 and TRBJ1-1; D is uncertain. This TCR was recovered from an adult in good health and CMV-seronegative. Material for sequencing was memory CD4+ T cells from blood. The DNA for the CDR3 is TGTGCCAGCAGCTTAGTAGCGAACACTGAAGCTTTCTTT. Its translation: CASSLVANTEAFF.